A selection of T cell receptor beta chains follows, all from one sample in a study of T-cell memory formation after mild COVID-19. A single record per CDR3 protein comes from TCRdb applying MiXCR to the 5' RACE reads. The table lists about 190,000 distinct CDR3 sequences, about 27% of them singletons. The sequencing sample was made of PBMCs or a T cell subset sorted from them (not recorded which). Receptors were obtained from an adult woman who had mild COVID-19 (a few samples of this study predate the infection). Cell type and time point are not known. CDR3s include the opening cysteine and the closing phenylalanine or tryptophan. A D gene is named only where the DNA matches it firmly. The size entry is marked missing in some rows and otherwise reads once, few, many or a size class.

v_call	d_call	clone_size	j_call	cdr3_nt	cdr3_aa
TRBV12-3/TRBV12-4	NA	NA	TRBJ2-7	TGTGCCAGCAGCCCCGCACGCAAGCAGTACTTC	CASSPARKQYF
TRBV6-6	TRBD1	NA	TRBJ2-5	TGTGCCAGCAGTTACTCGATCCGTCCCAGGGGGGAGACCCAGTACTTC	CASSYSIRPRGETQYF
TRBV27	NA	NA	TRBJ1-5	TGTGCCAGCAGTTTACGGGGGGAACACGTCCTCTCCAATCAGCCCCAGCATTTT	CASSLRGEHVLSNQPQHF
TRBV24-1	NA	NA	TRBJ1-2	TGTGCCACCAGTGACCGAAAACCCGCCGAACCTAACTATGGCTACACCTTC	CATSDRKPAEPNYGYTF
TRBV7-6	NA	few	TRBJ2-3	TGTGCCAGCAGACCCCGGGGTTTGGGCGCAGATACGCAGTATTTT	CASRPRGLGADTQYF
TRBV7-2	NA	NA	TRBJ1-1	TGTGCCAGCAGCTTAGCGCAGGGGAACACTGAAGCTTTCTTT	CASSLAQGNTEAFF
TRBV11-1	NA	NA	TRBJ1-1	TGTGCCAGCAGCTTAGTCCCGAGCCCCGGGGCTGAAGCTTTCTTT	CASSLVPSPGAEAFF
TRBV7-8	NA	NA	TRBJ2-1	TGTGCCAGCAGCTTTGCGTCCCGCACTTCCTCCAATAACAATGAGCAGTTCTTC	CASSFASRTSSNNNEQFF
TRBV18	NA	few	TRBJ2-2	TGTGCCAGCTCAGGACCAGGACGCCTTGGCGGGGAGCTGTTTTTT	CASSGPGRLGGELFF
TRBV7-3	NA	few	TRBJ2-1	TGTGCCAGCAGCTCCTACCCCCACAATGAGCAGTTCTTC	CASSSYPHNEQFF
TRBV7-2	NA	once	TRBJ1-1	TGTGCCAGCAGCTTAACCCCCGGCGCCTGGAAACCTGAAGCTTTCTTT	CASSLTPGAWKPEAFF
TRBV18	NA	NA	TRBJ1-1	TGTGCCAGCTCACCAGCGGAGGGGATCGCTGAAGCTTTCTTT	CASSPAEGIAEAFF
TRBV5-1	TRBD1	NA	TRBJ1-4	TGCGCCAGCAGCCCGACCACAGGGGGGGCCCCCAATGAAAAACTGTTTTTT	CASSPTTGGAPNEKLFF
TRBV7-2	TRBD2	few	TRBJ2-7	TGTGCCAGCAGCTTAGCGTGGTCTAGCGGGTACTCCTACGAGCAGTACTTC	CASSLAWSSGYSYEQYF
TRBV10-3	TRBD1	NA	TRBJ2-5	TGTGCCATCAGGGGACAGGAGGTCCAAGAGACCCAGTACTTC	CAIRGQEVQETQYF
TRBV20-1	NA	NA	TRBJ2-1	TGCAGTGCTAGGACCCCGAGCTCCTACAATGAGCAGTTCTTC	CSARTPSSYNEQFF
TRBV7-8	TRBD2	NA	TRBJ2-7	TGTGCCAGCAGCTCAACCCAGGGACTAGCGGGCACTTTCTACGAGCAGTACTTC	CASSSTQGLAGTFYEQYF
TRBV5-4	TRBD2	few	TRBJ2-1	TGTGCCAGCAGCGTAAGCGGGGGGGCGGCTTACAATGAGCAGTTCTTC	CASSVSGGAAYNEQFF
TRBV5-1	NA	NA	TRBJ2-3	TGCGCCAGCAGCTTTTGGGGGGACACAGATACGCAGTATTTT	CASSFWGDTDTQYF
TRBV20-1	TRBD1	few	TRBJ1-5	TGCAGTGCCCCCCGGCTCGGGACAGGGAGTTATAGCAATCAGCCCCAGCATTTT	CSAPRLGTGSYSNQPQHF
TRBV20-1	TRBD1	few	TRBJ1-5	TGCAGTGCTACTGGGACAGCGGATCAGCCCCAGCATTTT	CSATGTADQPQHF
TRBV29-1	NA	NA	TRBJ1-1	TGCAGCGATGGTAAGAACACTGAAGCTTTCTTT	CSDGKNTEAFF